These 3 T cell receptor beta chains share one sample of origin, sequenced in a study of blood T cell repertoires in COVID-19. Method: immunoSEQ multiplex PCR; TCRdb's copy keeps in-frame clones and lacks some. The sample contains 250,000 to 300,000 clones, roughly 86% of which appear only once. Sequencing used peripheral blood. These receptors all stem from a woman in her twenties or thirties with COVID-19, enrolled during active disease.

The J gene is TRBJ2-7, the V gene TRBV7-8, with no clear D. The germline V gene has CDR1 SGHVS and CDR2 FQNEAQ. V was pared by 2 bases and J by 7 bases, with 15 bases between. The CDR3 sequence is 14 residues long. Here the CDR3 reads CASSLSPSSGEQYF. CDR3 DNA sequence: TGTGCCAGCAGCTTAAGTCCCTCGTCGGGTGAGCAGTACTTC.

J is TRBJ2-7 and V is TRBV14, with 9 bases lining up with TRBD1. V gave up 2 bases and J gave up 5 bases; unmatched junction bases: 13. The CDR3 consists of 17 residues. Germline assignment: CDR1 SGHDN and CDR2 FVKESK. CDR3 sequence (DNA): TGTGCCAGCAGCCAACCTTATGCCGGGACAGGGTTTAACGAGCAGTACTTC. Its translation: CASSQPYAGTGFNEQYF.

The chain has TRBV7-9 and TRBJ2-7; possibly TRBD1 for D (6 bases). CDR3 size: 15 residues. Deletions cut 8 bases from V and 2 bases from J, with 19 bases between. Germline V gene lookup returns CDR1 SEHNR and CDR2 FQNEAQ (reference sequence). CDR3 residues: CASVQGTSIAYEQYF. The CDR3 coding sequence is TGTGCCAGCGTCCAGGGGACGTCCATTGCCTACGAGCAGTACTTC. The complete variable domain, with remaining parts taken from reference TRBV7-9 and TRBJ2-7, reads DTGVSQNPRHKITKRGQNVTFRCDPISEHNRLYWYRQTLGQGPEFLTYFQNEAQLEKSRLLSDRFSAERPKGSFSTLEIQRTEQGDSAMYLCASVQGTSIAYEQYFGPGTRLTVT.